The rows below give T cell receptor beta chains drawn from one sample of a study of blood T cells in healthy people across ages. In TCRdb, the 5' RACE reads were re-called with MiXCR into one record per CDR3 protein. The data hold approximately 1,100,000 distinct CDR3 sequences, with under 45% observed a single time. Sequencing used blood. The receptors were sampled from a woman in her fifties or sixties in good health. Both conserved end residues are trimmed from each CDR3. Each record gives: V gene, J gene, CDR3 protein.

v_call: TRBV27; j_call: TRBJ1-5; cdr3_aa: ASSLYRGLNQPQH
v_call: TRBV5-1; j_call: TRBJ2-2; cdr3_aa: ASSSIKPGSNTGELF
v_call: TRBV4-1; j_call: TRBJ2-3; cdr3_aa: ASSQRGSGVGDTQY
v_call: TRBV29-1; j_call: TRBJ2-1; cdr3_aa: SVDPGLVYNGQF
v_call: TRBV18; j_call: TRBJ2-6; cdr3_aa: ASSPFTRVGSGANVLT
v_call: TRBV20-1; j_call: TRBJ2-1; cdr3_aa: SARENRDSRTDEQF
v_call: TRBV9; j_call: TRBJ2-1; cdr3_aa: ASSFSGSPSDEQF
v_call: TRBV4-2; j_call: TRBJ2-7; cdr3_aa: ASSQGLGWEQY
v_call: TRBV29-1; j_call: TRBJ1-2; cdr3_aa: SVWTSYGYT
v_call: TRBV18; j_call: TRBJ2-3; cdr3_aa: ASARDYTDTQY
v_call: TRBV5-1; j_call: TRBJ2-3; cdr3_aa: ASSLEWGTDTQY
v_call: TRBV20-1; j_call: TRBJ2-6; cdr3_aa: SASLAGRGGANVLT
v_call: TRBV29-1; j_call: TRBJ2-4; cdr3_aa: SVGQGATKNIQY
v_call: TRBV6-5; j_call: TRBJ2-5; cdr3_aa: ASRGIGLQETQY
v_call: TRBV7-9; j_call: TRBJ2-1; cdr3_aa: ASSQLAGTYNEQF
v_call: TRBV4-1; j_call: TRBJ2-1; cdr3_aa: ASSRGLHQGNEQF
v_call: TRBV7-9; j_call: TRBJ2-6; cdr3_aa: ASSLNTGISGANVLT
v_call: TRBV10-3; j_call: TRBJ1-2; cdr3_aa: AITEDRNNYGYT
v_call: TRBV12-3/TRBV12-4; j_call: TRBJ2-5; cdr3_aa: ASSPRPTGETQY
v_call: TRBV14; j_call: TRBJ2-1; cdr3_aa: ASSQVGVAGGRNEQF
v_call: TRBV20-1; j_call: TRBJ2-7; cdr3_aa: SATPGDSCEQY
v_call: TRBV5-1; j_call: TRBJ2-5; cdr3_aa: ASSQWGPEQY
v_call: TRBV7-7; j_call: TRBJ2-5; cdr3_aa: ASSLGWGLAELQETQY
v_call: TRBV9; j_call: TRBJ2-6; cdr3_aa: ASSVARVWSSGANVLT
v_call: TRBV4-2; j_call: TRBJ2-7; cdr3_aa: ASSQGRGDQTYEQY
v_call: TRBV7-8; j_call: TRBJ1-2; cdr3_aa: ASSLGQGRGGYT
v_call: TRBV7-8; j_call: TRBJ2-1; cdr3_aa: ASSRLWSGTSGGNEQF